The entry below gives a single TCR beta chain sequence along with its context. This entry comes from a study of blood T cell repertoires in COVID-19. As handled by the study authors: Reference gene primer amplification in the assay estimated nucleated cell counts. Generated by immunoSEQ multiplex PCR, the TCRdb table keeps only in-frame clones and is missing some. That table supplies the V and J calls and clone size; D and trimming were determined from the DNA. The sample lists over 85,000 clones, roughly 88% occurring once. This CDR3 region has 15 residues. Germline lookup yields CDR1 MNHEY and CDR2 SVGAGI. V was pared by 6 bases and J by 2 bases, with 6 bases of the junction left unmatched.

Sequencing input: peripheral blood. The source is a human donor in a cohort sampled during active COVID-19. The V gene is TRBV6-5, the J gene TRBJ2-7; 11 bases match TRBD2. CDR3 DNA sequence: TGTGCCAGCAGGTCGGGACTAGCGGCTACCTACGAGCAGTACTTC. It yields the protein CASRSGLAATYEQYF.